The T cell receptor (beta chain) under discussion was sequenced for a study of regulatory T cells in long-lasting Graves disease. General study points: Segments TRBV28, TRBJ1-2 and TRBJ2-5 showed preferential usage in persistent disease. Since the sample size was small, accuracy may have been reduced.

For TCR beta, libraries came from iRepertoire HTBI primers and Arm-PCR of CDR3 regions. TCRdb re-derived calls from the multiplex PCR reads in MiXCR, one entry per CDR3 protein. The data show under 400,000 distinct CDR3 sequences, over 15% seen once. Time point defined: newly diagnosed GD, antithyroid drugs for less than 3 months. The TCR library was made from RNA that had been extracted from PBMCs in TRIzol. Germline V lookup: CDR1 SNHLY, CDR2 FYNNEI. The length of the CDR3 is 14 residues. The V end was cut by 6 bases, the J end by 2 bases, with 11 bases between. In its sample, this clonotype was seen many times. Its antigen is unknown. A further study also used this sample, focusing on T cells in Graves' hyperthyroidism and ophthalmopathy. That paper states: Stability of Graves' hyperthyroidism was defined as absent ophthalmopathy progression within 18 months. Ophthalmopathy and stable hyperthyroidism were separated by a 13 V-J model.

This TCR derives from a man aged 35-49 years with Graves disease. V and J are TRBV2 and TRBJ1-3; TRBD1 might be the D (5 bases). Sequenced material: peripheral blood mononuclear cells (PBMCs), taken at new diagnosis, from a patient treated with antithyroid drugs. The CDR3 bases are TGTGCCAGCAGCCCCCGGGGGACTGGAAACACCATATATTTT. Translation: CASSPRGTGNTIYF.